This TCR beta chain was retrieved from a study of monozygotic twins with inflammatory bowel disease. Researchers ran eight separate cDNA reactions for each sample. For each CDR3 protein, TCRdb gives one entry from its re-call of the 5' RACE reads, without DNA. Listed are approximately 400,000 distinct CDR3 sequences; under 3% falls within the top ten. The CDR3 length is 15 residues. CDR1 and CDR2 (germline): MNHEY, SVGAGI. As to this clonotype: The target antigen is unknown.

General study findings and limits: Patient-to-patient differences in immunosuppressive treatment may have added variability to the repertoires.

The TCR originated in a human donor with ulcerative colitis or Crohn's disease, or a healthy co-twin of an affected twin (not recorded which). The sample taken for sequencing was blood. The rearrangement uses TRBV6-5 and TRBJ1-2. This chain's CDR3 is CASSYTEGGNYGYTF.